This is a list of T cell receptor beta chains from one sample in a study of lymphopenia after photon versus proton radiotherapy. The data were produced by immunoSEQ multiplex PCR, yet TCRdb's version contains in-frame clones alone and is incomplete. The table includes 77,000 or so clones, around four fifths detected once. This specimen was peripheral blood, taken from a patient treated with proton-based radiotherapy. The origin of the receptors is a man between 60 and 70 years old with pancreatic cancer. The CDR3 runs from the conserved cysteine through the conserved F or W. The order of the fields is clone size, V gene, D gene, J gene, CDR3 DNA, CDR3 protein. D genes are given only for firm matches. Not every row has a clone size; where given, it reads once, few, many or a size class.

-,TRBV18,TRBD1,TRBJ2-2,TGTGCCAGCTCCATACAGGGGACGAACACCGGGGAGCTGTTTTTT,CASSIQGTNTGELFF
-,TRBV14,-,TRBJ1-2,TGTGCCAGCAGCCAAGAGCAGGTTTCTAACTATGGCTACACCTTC,CASSQEQVSNYGYTF
-,TRBV11-3,TRBD1,TRBJ2-7,TGTGCCAGCAGCTTAGTTCAGGGGGCAGTACAGTACTTC,CASSLVQGAVQYF
-,TRBV2,TRBD2,TRBJ2-3,TGTGCCAGCAGTGAGGGTTTTCTAGCGGGAGGGGCAGATACGCAGTATTTT,CASSEGFLAGGADTQYF
-,TRBV9,-,TRBJ2-3,TGTGCCAGCAGCGGGGACTCGGGACATAGCACAGATACGCAGTATTTT,CASSGDSGHSTDTQYF
-,TRBV27,TRBD1,TRBJ2-7,TGTGCCAGCAGTCGGGGAAACGACAGGGTGGGCTACGAGCAGTACTTC,CASSRGNDRVGYEQYF
-,TRBV2,TRBD2,TRBJ2-1,TGTGCCAGCAGTTACTCTGGACTAGCGGGAGTATACAATGAGCAGTTCTTC,CASSYSGLAGVYNEQFF
-,TRBV5-6,-,TRBJ1-5,TGTGCCAGCAGCCTGGGGGGGTTTGGTCAGCCCCAGCATTTT,CASSLGGFGQPQHF
-,TRBV7-2,-,TRBJ2-7,TGTGCCAGCAGCCCGACTCTAGCGACACTCGAGCAGTACTTC,CASSPTLATLEQYF
-,TRBV5-1,TRBD1,TRBJ1-2,TGCGCCAGCAGTTCTACCGGGACAGGGGCTAACTATGGCTACACCTTC,CASSSTGTGANYGYTF
-,TRBV29-1,-,TRBJ2-3,TGCAGCGTTTCTCTCACAGATACGCAGTATTTT,CSVSLTDTQYF
few,TRBV7-9,-,TRBJ2-7,TGTGCCAGCAGCTCGCGGGGACCCTACGAGCAGTACTTC,CASSSRGPYEQYF
-,TRBV28,-,TRBJ2-6,TGTGCCAGCAGTTTAGGGGGCGCGTCGGGGGCCAACGTCCTGACTTTC,CASSLGGASGANVLTF
-,TRBV14,-,TRBJ2-6,TGTGCCAGCAGCCAAGGCCGGAGAGTCTCTGGGGCCAACGTCCTGACTTTC,CASSQGRRVSGANVLTF
-,TRBV11-3,-,TRBJ2-7,TGTGCCAGCAGCTTAGATTCGGCGGACTCCTACGAGCAGTACTTC,CASSLDSADSYEQYF
-,TRBV4-2,-,TRBJ1-2,TGTGCCAGCAGCCAAGAAAGGCTGGCAGGGAACAACTATGGCTACACCTTC,CASSQERLAGNNYGYTF
-,TRBV28,TRBD1,TRBJ2-6,TGTGCCAGCAGTTGGCTCGGACAGGGGTATGGGGCCAACGTCCTGACTTTC,CASSWLGQGYGANVLTF
-,TRBV7-9,TRBD2,TRBJ2-2,TGTGCCAGCAGCTTGACTAGCGGGTTGGGAACCGGGGAGCTGTTTTTT,CASSLTSGLGTGELFF
once,TRBV5-6,-,TRBJ1-2,TGTGCCAGCAGCTTGGCCGGCAGCCTTGGTAACTATGGCTACACCTTC,CASSLAGSLGNYGYTF
-,TRBV2,TRBD2,TRBJ2-1,TGTGCCAGCAGTGCCCTACTAGCGGGTGACAATGAGCAGTTCTTC,CASSALLAGDNEQFF
many,TRBV27,-,TRBJ1-4,TGTGCCAGCAGTTCGATACTATCGGGACGTTCTGAAAAACTGTTTTTT,CASSSILSGRSEKLFF